The 26 T cell receptor beta chains below come from one sample, sequenced in a study of OX40 agonist ivuxolimab in advanced cancers. The data were produced by immunoSEQ multiplex PCR, yet TCRdb's version contains in-frame clones alone and is incomplete. The repertoire holds some 80,000 clones, just under 95% seen once, with about 0.63% in the top ten. The sample here was CD4+ or CD8+ T cells sorted from blood, taken in a trial of the OX40 agonist ivuxolimab. The receptors derive from an adult with an advanced solid tumor such as melanoma, head and neck, liver or kidney cancer.

V and J are TRBV2 and TRBJ2-5; the match to TRBD2 covers 9 bases. The CDR3 runs 17 residues. CDR1 is SNHLY, CDR2 FYNNEI, per germline. The ends lost 4 bases at V and 5 bases at J; junction bases unmatched: 14. In DNA, the CDR3 is TGTGCCAGCAGTGGCACACCCGATAGCGGGAGCGAGGAGACCCAGTACTTC. Translating gives CASSGTPDSGSEETQYF. Variable domain in full (rest from reference TRBV2 and TRBJ2-5): EPEVTQTPSHQVTQMGQEVILRCVPISNHLYFYWYRQILGQKVEFLVSFYNNEISEKSEIFDDQFSVERPDGSNFTLKIRSTKLEDSAMYFCASSGTPDSGSEETQYFGPGTRLLVL.

This rearrangement joins TRBV5-1 to TRBJ2-6; 14 nucleotides align to TRBD2. The CDR3 sequence is 19 residues long. Looked up from germline, CDR1 is SGHRS and CDR2 is YFSETQ. The trim removed 4 bases at V and 2 bases at J, leaving 8 bases unmatched. The CDR3 here is CASSGGGTSGSPGANVLTF. The DNA of the CDR3 is TGCGCCAGCAGCGGGGGGGGGACTAGCGGGAGCCCTGGGGCCAACGTCCTGACTTTC.

Only one count was recorded for this clone. This chain joins TRBV10-2 and TRBJ1-3, with D unresolved. Between the trimmed V and J ends, which lost 0 bases and 4 bases, there was a span of 7 bases. The germline CDR1 and CDR2 sequences are WSHSY and SAAADI. The CDR3 sequence is 14 residues long. The CDR3 loop reads CASSESVAGNTIYF. DNA for the CDR3: TGCGCCAGCAGTGAGTCGGTCGCGGGAAACACCATATATTTT.

The chain uses TRBV7-9 and TRBJ2-1, with 7 bases matching TRBD2. Germline V CDR1 and CDR2: SEHNR, FQNEAQ (reference sequence). V was clipped by 8 bases and J by 10 bases; unmatched bases: 14. This CDR3 is built from 14 residues. DNA of the CDR3: TGTGCCAGCCTCTGGGGGTCCCCCGGGAGGGAGCAGTTCTTC. It specifies CASLWGSPGREQFF.

In its sample, this clone was seen once. The genes are TRBV10-2 and TRBJ1-1; D gene ambiguous. Trimming took 8 bases from V and 1 from J, leaving 5 bases between them. Germline V CDR1 and CDR2: WSHSY, SAAADI. The length of the CDR3 is 11 residues. The CDR3 protein is CASSANTEAFF. The CDR3, as DNA: TGCGCCAGCTCGGCGAACACTGAAGCTTTCTTT.

The chain combines TRBV30 with TRBJ1-1, with D perhaps matching TRBD1 (5 bases). Trimming stripped 1 base from V and 4 bases from J, with 13 bases between. The CDR3 length is 14 residues. CDR1 and CDR2 from the germline V gene are GTSNPN and SVGIG (reference sequence). The CDR3 region is CAWSGGGWSTEAFF. The DNA for the CDR3 is TGTGCCTGGAGTGGTGGGGGTTGGAGCACTGAAGCTTTCTTT. Drawing the rest from reference TRBV30 and TRBJ1-1, the complete variable domain is SQTIHQWPATLVQPVGSPLSLECTVEGTSNPNLYWYRQAAGRGLQLLFYSVGIGQISSEVPQNLSASRPQDRQFILSSKKLLLSDSGFYLCAWSGGGWSTEAFFGQGTRLTVV.

The chain links TRBV18 to TRBJ1-2, with 7 bases matching TRBD1. The CDR3 sequence is 15 residues long. Losses at the gene ends were 3 bases for V and 3 bases for J; bases not matched to a gene: 7. Germline V gives CDR1 KGHSH, CDR2 LQKENI. CDR3 amino acids: CASSPRQGAYYGYTF. The CDR3 DNA is TGTGCCAGCTCACCTCGACAGGGTGCTTACTATGGCTACACCTTC.

This chain uses TRBV7-3 with TRBJ1-1, with D tentatively TRBD1 (5 bases). The germline gives CDR1 SGHTA, CDR2 FQGTGA. This CDR3 has 14 residues. Trimming removed 5 bases from V and 1 base from J, with 11 bases in between. The CDR3 reads CASSPGNANTEAFF. The DNA of the CDR3 is TGTGCCAGCAGCCCAGGGAACGCGAACACTGAAGCTTTCTTT.

The CDR3 region is CASSVLGGTNTEAFF. In DNA, the CDR3 is TGTGCCAGCAGCGTATTGGGGGGGACCAACACTGAAGCTTTCTTT. V usage is TRBV9 and J usage is TRBJ1-1, with D tentatively TRBD1 (5 bases). CDR1 and CDR2 (germline): SGDLS, YYNGEE. CDR3 size: 15 residues. Trimming took 1 base from V and 2 from J, leaving 12 bases between them.

The chain employs TRBV10-1 and TRBJ1-1, with D unresolved. The CDR3 length is 13 residues. The V gene lost 4 bases and the J gene lost 0 bases, with 6 bases spanning the gap. Germline V lookup: CDR1 WNHNN, CDR2 SYGVQD (reference sequence). CDR3 nucleotides: TGCGCCAGCAGTGTCGGGTTGAACACTGAAGCTTTCTTT. Translating gives CASSVGLNTEAFF.

The rearrangement joins TRBV19 to TRBJ1-4; 8 bases align to TRBD1. The CDR3 extends over 15 amino acids. The V gene's germline CDR1 is LNHDA and CDR2 SQIVND (reference sequence). Germline trimming cut 5 bases from V and 2 bases from J; bases unmatched to any gene: 4. CDR3 DNA sequence: TGTGCCAGTAGTGACAGGGGTCAGACTAATGAAAAACTGTTTTTT. This codes for CASSDRGQTNEKLFF.

In its sample, this clone was seen once. J is TRBJ2-5 and V is TRBV5-1; the match to TRBD1 covers 7 bases. Germline-derived CDR1 and CDR2 are SGHRS and YFSETQ. The junction had 6 bases not matched to a gene; V was cut back by 0 bases and J by 4 bases. This CDR3 is built from 15 residues. CDR3 protein: CASSLVPGGIETQYF. CDR3 nucleotide sequence: TGCGCCAGCAGCTTGGTTCCAGGGGGTATAGAGACCCAGTACTTC. Looking up the rest from reference TRBV5-1 and TRBJ2-5 gives the full variable domain: KAGVTQTPRYLIKTRGQQVTLSCSPISGHRSVSWYQQTPGQGLQFLFEYFSETQRNKGNFPGRFSGRQFSNSRSEMNVSTLELGDSALYLCASSLVPGGIETQYFGPGTRLLVL.

The chain links TRBV5-1 to TRBJ2-3; no firm D call. V gave up 0 bases and J gave up 2 bases, with 7 bases separating them. Germline V lookup: CDR1 SGHRS, CDR2 YFSETQ. The CDR3 sequence is 14 residues long. Here the CDR3 DNA reads TGCGCCAGCAGCTTGGTACCTTTCACAGATACGCAGTATTTT. Its translation is CASSLVPFTDTQYF.

This chain connects TRBV5-1 to TRBJ2-3; weak D call: TRBD1 (6 bases). CDR1 SGHRS and CDR2 YFSETQ come from the germline V gene. V lost 1 base to trimming and J lost 3 bases, with 12 bases between them. This CDR3 is built from 15 residues. The CDR3 DNA is TGCGCCAGCAGCTTGTCAGGGGAAGGAACAGATACGCAGTATTTT. Amino acid sequence: CASSLSGEGTDTQYF.

This clone was seen once. This chain uses TRBV25-1 with TRBJ1-1, with D unclear. Trimming took 8 bases from V and 4 from J, leaving 14 bases between them. Per the germline V gene, CDR1 is MGHDK and CDR2 is SYGVNS. This CDR3 spans 13 amino acids. This CDR3 is CASAGAGSTEAFF. The CDR3 nucleotides are TGTGCCAGCGCAGGTGCGGGGAGCACTGAAGCTTTCTTT.

This sequence joins TRBV5-6 and TRBJ2-3; D perhaps matches TRBD1 (5 bases). Trimming took off 4 bases at V and 5 bases at J, with 26 bases between the two ends. This CDR3 is 18 amino acids long. CDR1 and CDR2 from the germline V gene are SGHDT and YYEEEE. The CDR3 coding sequence is TGTGCCAGCAGCGCCACCTCAAGGGGAAGCTTGTGGGGAGATACGCAGTATTTT. Amino acid sequence: CASSATSRGSLWGDTQYF.

The chain uses TRBV23-1 and TRBJ2-2; TRBD1 matches 8 bases. TRBV23-1 is known as an ORF, though its function is uncertain. The CDR3 extends over 16 amino acids. The J segment lost 2 bases and the V segment lost 2 bases, leaving 4 bases of the junction unmatched. The DNA for the CDR3 is TGCGCCAGCAGTCAAACAGGGGGAATAAACACCGGGGAGCTGTTTTTT. This translates into CASSQTGGINTGELFF.

The rearrangement uses TRBV30 and TRBJ1-2; D unclear. This CDR3 spans 13 amino acids. CDR1 and CDR2 (germline): GTSNPN, SVGIG (reference sequence). Trimming pared 0 bases from V and 7 bases from J, leaving 12 bases between. For the CDR3, the DNA is TGTGCCTGGAGTGTGGGCGCCGGAGGTGGCTACACCTTC. Translation gives CAWSVGAGGGYTF.

The gene calls are TRBV6-5 and TRBJ1-4; D unresolved. The CDR3 is 12 amino acids. Germline CDR1 reads MNHEY; CDR2 reads SVGAGI. Trimming shortened V by 8 bases and J by 7 bases, and 11 bases separated the two germline ends. For the CDR3, the DNA is TGTGCCAGCCAGGCAGTTGGTGAAAAACTGTTTTTT. This gives the protein CASQAVGEKLFF.

The chain links TRBV2 to TRBJ2-2; maybe TRBD2 (6 bases). This CDR3 is built from 13 residues. Trimming stripped 0 bases from V and 7 bases from J, with 6 bases between. Germline V gene lookup returns CDR1 SNHLY and CDR2 FYNNEI. The CDR3, as DNA: TGTGCCAGCAGTGAAGCGCGGGGCGGGGAGCTGTTTTTT. This encodes CASSEARGGELFF.

The genes are TRBV6-1 and TRBJ2-5; TRBD2 agrees at 9 bases. CDR1 is MNHNS, CDR2 SASEGT, per germline. V gave up 4 bases and J gave up 2 bases; unmatched junction bases: 5. The CDR3 runs 15 residues. The CDR3 nucleotides are TGTGCCAGCAGTGGAGGCGGGGGGGGGCAAGAGACCCAGTACTTC. It yields the protein CASSGGGGGQETQYF.

This chain uses TRBV10-3 with TRBJ2-3; 7 nucleotides line up with TRBD2. Germline trimming cut 10 bases from V and 0 bases from J; bases unmatched to any gene: 7. This CDR3 spans 14 amino acids. Germline CDR1 and CDR2: ENHRY and SYGVKD. The CDR3: CATSGTISTDTQYF. CDR3 nucleotides: TGTGCCACGAGCGGGACTATCAGCACAGATACGCAGTATTTT.

This chain links TRBV14 with TRBJ2-3; either TRBD1 or TRBD2 may fit D (5 bases each). V shed 5 bases and J shed 3 bases, with 15 bases lying between them. The CDR3 covers 15 residues. Germline V gene lookup returns CDR1 SGHDN and CDR2 FVKESK. The CDR3 nucleotides are TGTGCCAGCAGCGAACTCCTGGGGGATACAGATACGCAGTATTTT. The encoded protein is CASSELLGDTDTQYF.

The CDR3 DNA reads TGCGCCAGCAGCCTACTACTAGGGGGGGTCCAAGAGACCCAGTACTTC. Amino acid sequence: CASSLLLGGVQETQYF. The V call is TRBV5-1, the J call TRBJ2-5, with D perhaps matching TRBD2 (7 bases). The germline CDR1 and CDR2 sequences are SGHRS and YFSETQ. Trimming took 4 bases from V and 1 from J, leaving 17 bases between them. The CDR3 has 16 amino acids. Filled out from reference TRBV5-1 and TRBJ2-5, the complete variable domain reads KAGVTQTPRYLIKTRGQQVTLSCSPISGHRSVSWYQQTPGQGLQFLFEYFSETQRNKGNFPGRFSGRQFSNSRSEMNVSTLELGDSALYLCASSLLLGGVQETQYFGPGTRLLVL.

The chain recombines TRBV27 with TRBJ2-7; either TRBD1 or TRBD2 may supply D (6 bases each). Per the germline V gene, CDR1 is MNHEY and CDR2 is SMNVEV (reference sequence). Trimming shortened V by 4 bases and J by 1 base, and 17 bases separated the two germline ends. The CDR3 has 16 residues. The CDR3, as DNA: TGTGCCAGCAGTTGGGGTTCTAGAGGGGGGTCCTACGAGCAGTACTTC. This gives the protein CASSWGSRGGSYEQYF.

This clone was picked up one time. The chain has TRBV18 and TRBJ1-6; TRBD1 is a possible D gene (6 bases). Germline V gives CDR1 KGHSH, CDR2 LQKENI. The CDR3 contains 15 residues. V gave up 3 bases and J gave up 6 bases, with 12 bases separating them. The CDR3 is CASSPPGTSNSPLHF. The CDR3 bases are TGTGCCAGCTCACCCCCCGGGACAAGTAATTCACCCCTCCACTTT. The complete variable domain, with remaining parts taken from reference TRBV18 and TRBJ1-6, reads NAGVMQNPRHLVRRRGQEARLRCSPMKGHSHVYWYRQLPEEGLKFMVYLQKENIIDESGMPKERFSAEFPKEGPSILRIQQVVRGDSAAYFCASSPPGTSNSPLHFGNGTRLTVT.